This TCR beta chain was recovered during a study of regulatory T cells in long-lasting Graves disease. This clonotype occurred many times. Time point noted: newly diagnosed GD, antithyroid drugs for less than 3 months. After RNA was extracted from PBMCs, the TCR library was made from it. For TCR beta, libraries came from iRepertoire HTBI primers and Arm-PCR of CDR3 regions. From the multiplex PCR reads, TCRdb called clonotypes with MiXCR, one entry per CDR3 protein. Among roughly 420,000 distinct CDR3 sequences, approximately 16% were seen once, and the ten largest hold roughly 10%. These same records also appear under a second study, on T cells in Graves' hyperthyroidism and ophthalmopathy.

The sequencing used peripheral blood mononuclear cells (PBMCs), collected at new diagnosis, from a patient treated with antithyroid drugs. This sequence originates from a woman aged 25 to 45 with Graves disease.

The CDR3 protein is CASTYPRGLGDTIYF. The CDR3 coding sequence is TGTGCCAGCACCTACCCCCGGGGTTTGGGAGACACCATATATTTT. The rearrangement uses TRBV28 and TRBJ1-3, with D unclear. Looked up from germline, CDR1 is MDHEN and CDR2 is SYDVKM. The V and J ends lost 7 bases and 8 bases respectively, with 21 bases between them. The CDR3 extends over 15 amino acids.